This T cell receptor beta chain was identified in a study of CD8 T cells in Susac syndrome. The RNA, about 0.5 to 1 ug, was put through reverse transcription using random hexamers. An immunoSEQ multiplex PCR amplified TCR beta CDR3 over 54 Vbeta and 13 Jbeta. TCRdb called the immunoSEQ multiplex PCR reads again in MiXCR, with one record for every CDR3 protein. The sample comprises about 200,000 distinct CDR3 sequences, roughly 94% of which are singletons, and 0.08% to 0.11% rests with the top ten. CD8+ and CD4+ T cells taken from blood had their TCR beta sequenced. Germline-derived CDR1 and CDR2 are DFQATT and SNEGSKA (reference sequence). The CDR3 covers 13 residues. Trimming took 6 bases from V and 0 from J, leaving 10 bases between them.

Sequencing was performed on CD4+ T cells from PBMCs. The TCR originated in a human donor in good health. The chain combines TRBV20-1 with TRBJ2-3, with D possibly matching TRBD2 (5 bases). This CDR3 is CSATWTSTDTQYF. As DNA, the CDR3 is TGCAGTGCCACTTGGACTAGCACAGATACGCAGTATTTT.